Listed below are T cell receptor beta chains from one sample, sequenced in a study of blood T cell repertoires in COVID-19. The protocol was immunoSEQ multiplex PCR, while the TCRdb copy is restricted to in-frame clones and leaves out a portion. The data contain some 270,000 clones, around 89% of them seen just once; the ten biggest clones take up roughly 0.8%. Sample: peripheral blood. Receptor source: a man aged 25 to 40 with acute or convalescent COVID-19. Each CDR3 is given with its conserved first and last residue. The D gene is left open where the match is weak. Clone size is stated in some rows and not others, as once, few, many or a class when expanded.

CDR3nt	CDR3aa	v_gene	j_gene	d_gene	abundance
TGTGCCAGCAGCTCAGGCGGGGCCACCCAGTACTTC	CASSSGGATQYF	TRBV28	TRBJ2-5	.	.
TGTGCCAGCAGCCCCAAGGTGGGACTGATCAATCAGCCCCAGCATTTT	CASSPKVGLINQPQHF	TRBV28	TRBJ1-5	.	.
TGTGCCAGCAGTCCAGGTCAGTTCAATCAGCCCCAGCATTTT	CASSPGQFNQPQHF	TRBV28	TRBJ1-5	.	many
TGCAGTGCTAGTCTTGGGACAGCGCATCAGCCCCAGCATTTT	CSASLGTAHQPQHF	TRBV20-1	TRBJ1-5	TRBD1	many
TGTGCCAGCAGAGGGGAGGGGGTCGGCAATCAGCCCCAGCATTTT	CASRGEGVGNQPQHF	TRBV2	TRBJ1-5	.	.
TGCGCCAGCAGCCAAGGACATCTGGGGTACGGGAGCACAGATACGCAGTATTTT	CASSQGHLGYGSTDTQYF	TRBV5-1	TRBJ2-3	.	.
TGTGCCAGCAGTTTATCAGTTCTCCTCTACAATGAGCAGTTCTTC	CASSLSVLLYNEQFF	TRBV28	TRBJ2-1	.	.
TGCGCCAGCAGCCAGCTCGGGTCCTACGAGCAGTACTTC	CASSQLGSYEQYF	TRBV5-1	TRBJ2-7	.	once
TGTGCCAGCAGCTTAGGTCGGTCCTCACCCCTCCACTTT	CASSLGRSSPLHF	TRBV11-2	TRBJ1-6	.	.
TGTGCCAGCAGCCAAGTTCCACTAGCCAGTACCGAGCAGTACTTC	CASSQVPLASTEQYF	TRBV3-1/TRBV3-2	TRBJ2-7	.	.
TGCAGCGTTGACGGGCTAGCGAGGAATGAGCAGTTCTTC	CSVDGLARNEQFF	TRBV29-1	TRBJ2-1	.	.
TGTGCCAGCAGCTTAGTACTAGCGGGAGCCTACGAGCAGTACTTC	CASSLVLAGAYEQYF	TRBV7-9	TRBJ2-7	TRBD2	.
TGTGCCAGCAGTTACTCATGGCCCAGCAATCAGCCCCAGCATTTT	CASSYSWPSNQPQHF	TRBV6-5	TRBJ1-5	.	few
TGTGCCAGCGGCCGACCTGGGTCTAGAAGCGGGACGGAGCAGTTCTTC	CASGRPGSRSGTEQFF	TRBV27	TRBJ2-1	TRBD2	.
TGTGCCAGCAGCCGGACTAGCGGGAGTAGGAGCACAGATACGCAGTATTTT	CASSRTSGSRSTDTQYF	TRBV28	TRBJ2-3	TRBD2	.
TGTGCCAGCAAATCAGGGGAGATCGGATACAATGAGCAGTTCTTC	CASKSGEIGYNEQFF	TRBV28	TRBJ2-1	.	.
TGTGCCAGCAGTGGTCTGGGACTAGCGGGGTTCCAAGAGACCCAGTACTTC	CASSGLGLAGFQETQYF	TRBV25-1	TRBJ2-5	TRBD2	.
TGTGCCAGCAGTTTAGGAGCTAACTATGGCTACACCTTC	CASSLGANYGYTF	TRBV28	TRBJ1-2	.	.
TGTGCCAGCACCCGGTCGGGACAGGTCAACACTGAAGCTTTCTTT	CASTRSGQVNTEAFF	TRBV6-5	TRBJ1-1	TRBD1	once
TGTGCCAGCAGCTCTAGCGGAGAAAACGTCAATGAGCAGTTCTTC	CASSSSGENVNEQFF	TRBV11-2	TRBJ2-1	TRBD2	.
TGTGCCAGCGGGCGACAGCCGAACACTGAAGCTTTCTTT	CASGRQPNTEAFF	TRBV2	TRBJ1-1	.	.
TGTGCCAGCAGCTTGGGGACAGCCAGTTTTCCTATCTTC	CASSLGTASFPIF	TRBV3-1/TRBV3-2	TRBJ2-1	TRBD1	once
TGTGCCAGCAGCTTACGACAGCTGAACACTGAAGCTTTCTTT	CASSLRQLNTEAFF	TRBV5-6	TRBJ1-1	.	.
TGTGCCAGCAGTGGTGGCGATACGCAGTATTTT	CASSGGDTQYF	TRBV6-4	TRBJ2-3	.	.
TGTGCCAGCAGTGAAAATGAGAATCAGCCCCAGCATTTT	CASSENENQPQHF	TRBV6-1	TRBJ1-5	.	.
TGCGCCAGCAGTGTAGCGGGTCCCTCTGGGGCCAACGTCCTGACTTTC	CASSVAGPSGANVLTF	TRBV10-2	TRBJ2-6	TRBD2	.